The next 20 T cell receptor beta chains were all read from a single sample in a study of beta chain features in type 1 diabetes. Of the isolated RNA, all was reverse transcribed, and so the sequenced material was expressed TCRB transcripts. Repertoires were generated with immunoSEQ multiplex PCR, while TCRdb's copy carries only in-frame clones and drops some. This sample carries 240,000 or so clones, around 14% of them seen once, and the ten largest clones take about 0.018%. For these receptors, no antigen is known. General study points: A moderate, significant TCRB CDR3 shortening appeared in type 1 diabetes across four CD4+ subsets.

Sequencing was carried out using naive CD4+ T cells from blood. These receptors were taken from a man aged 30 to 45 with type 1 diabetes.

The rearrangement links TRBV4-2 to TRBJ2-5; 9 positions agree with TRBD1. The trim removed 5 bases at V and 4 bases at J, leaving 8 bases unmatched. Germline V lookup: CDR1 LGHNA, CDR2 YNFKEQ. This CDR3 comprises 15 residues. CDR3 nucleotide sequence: TGTGCCAGCAGCGCCCAAACAGGGGGCCTAGAGACCCAGTACTTC. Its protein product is CASSAQTGGLETQYF.

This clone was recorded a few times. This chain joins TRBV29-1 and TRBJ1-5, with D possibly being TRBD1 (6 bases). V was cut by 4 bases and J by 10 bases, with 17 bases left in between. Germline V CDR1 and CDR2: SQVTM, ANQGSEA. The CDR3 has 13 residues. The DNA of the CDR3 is TGCAGCGTTGGGGGAGAACAGGGACTACCCCAGCATTTT. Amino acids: CSVGGEQGLPQHF.

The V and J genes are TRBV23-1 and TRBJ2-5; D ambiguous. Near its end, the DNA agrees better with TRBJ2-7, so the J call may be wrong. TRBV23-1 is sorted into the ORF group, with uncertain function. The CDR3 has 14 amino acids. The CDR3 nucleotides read TGCGCCAGCAGTCAATCCCCGAAGTCCTACGAGCAGTACTTC. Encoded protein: CASSQSPKSYEQYF.

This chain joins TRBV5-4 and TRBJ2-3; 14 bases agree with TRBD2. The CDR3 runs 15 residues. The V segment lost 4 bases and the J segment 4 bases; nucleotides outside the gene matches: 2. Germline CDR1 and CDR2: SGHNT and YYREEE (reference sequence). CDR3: CASSLGLAGADTQYF. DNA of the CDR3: TGTGCCAGCAGCCTGGGACTAGCGGGAGCAGATACGCAGTATTTT.

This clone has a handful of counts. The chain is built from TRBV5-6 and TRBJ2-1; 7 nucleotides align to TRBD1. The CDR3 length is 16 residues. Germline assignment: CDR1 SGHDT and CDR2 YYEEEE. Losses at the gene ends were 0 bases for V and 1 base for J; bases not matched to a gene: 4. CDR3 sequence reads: CASSLAGQSSYNEQFF. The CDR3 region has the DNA TGTGCCAGCAGCTTGGCGGGACAGAGTTCCTACAATGAGCAGTTCTTC.

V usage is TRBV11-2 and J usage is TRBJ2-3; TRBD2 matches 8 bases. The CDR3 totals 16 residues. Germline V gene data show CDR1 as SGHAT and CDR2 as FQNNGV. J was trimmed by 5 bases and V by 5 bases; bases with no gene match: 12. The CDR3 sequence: CASSPRGAGDRDTQYF. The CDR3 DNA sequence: TGTGCCAGCAGCCCCCGGGGAGCGGGAGATCGAGATACGCAGTATTTT.

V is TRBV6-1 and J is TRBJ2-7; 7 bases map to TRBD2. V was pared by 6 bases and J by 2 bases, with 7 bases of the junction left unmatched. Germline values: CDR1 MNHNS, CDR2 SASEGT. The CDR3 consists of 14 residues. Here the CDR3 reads CASRLTSSPYEQYF. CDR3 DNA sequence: TGTGCCAGCAGATTGACTAGCTCGCCCTACGAGCAGTACTTC.

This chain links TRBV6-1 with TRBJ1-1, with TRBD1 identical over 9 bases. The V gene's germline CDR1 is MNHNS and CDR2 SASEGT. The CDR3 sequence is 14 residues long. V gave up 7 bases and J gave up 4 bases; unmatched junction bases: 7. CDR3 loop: CASTGTGWSTEAFF. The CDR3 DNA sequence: TGTGCCAGCACCGGGACAGGGTGGTCCACTGAAGCTTTCTTT.

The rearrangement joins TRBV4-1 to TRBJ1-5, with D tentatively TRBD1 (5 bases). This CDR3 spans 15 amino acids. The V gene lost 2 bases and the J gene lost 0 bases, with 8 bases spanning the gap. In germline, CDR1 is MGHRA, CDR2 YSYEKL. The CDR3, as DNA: TGCGCCAGCAGCCAACAGGGTGTTAGCAATCAGCCCCAGCATTTT. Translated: CASSQQGVSNQPQHF.

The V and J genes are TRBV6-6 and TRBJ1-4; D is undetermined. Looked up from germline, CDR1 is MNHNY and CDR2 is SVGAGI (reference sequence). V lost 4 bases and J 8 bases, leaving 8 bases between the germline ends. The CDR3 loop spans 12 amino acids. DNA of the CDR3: TGTGCCAGCAGTTCCCGAGGGGAAAAACTGTTTTTT. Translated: CASSSRGEKLFF.

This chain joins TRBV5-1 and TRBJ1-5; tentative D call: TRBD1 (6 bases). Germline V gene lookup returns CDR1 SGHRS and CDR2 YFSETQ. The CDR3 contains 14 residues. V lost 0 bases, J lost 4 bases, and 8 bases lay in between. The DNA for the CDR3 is TGCGCCAGCAGCTTGGGACAGGATAATCAGCCCCAGCATTTT. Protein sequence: CASSLGQDNQPQHF.

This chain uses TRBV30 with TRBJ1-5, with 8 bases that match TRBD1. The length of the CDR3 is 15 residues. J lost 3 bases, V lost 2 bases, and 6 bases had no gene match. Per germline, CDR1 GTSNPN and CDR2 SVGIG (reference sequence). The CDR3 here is CAWSLPGQVNQPQHF. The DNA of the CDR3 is TGTGCCTGGAGTTTACCGGGACAGGTCAATCAGCCCCAGCATTTT.

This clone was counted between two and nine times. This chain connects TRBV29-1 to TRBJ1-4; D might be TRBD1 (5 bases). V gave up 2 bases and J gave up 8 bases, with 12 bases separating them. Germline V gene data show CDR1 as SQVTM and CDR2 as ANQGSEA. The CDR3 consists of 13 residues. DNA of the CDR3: TGCAGCGTTGAACAGGGCTGGGGAGAAAAACTGTTTTTT. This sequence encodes CSVEQGWGEKLFF.

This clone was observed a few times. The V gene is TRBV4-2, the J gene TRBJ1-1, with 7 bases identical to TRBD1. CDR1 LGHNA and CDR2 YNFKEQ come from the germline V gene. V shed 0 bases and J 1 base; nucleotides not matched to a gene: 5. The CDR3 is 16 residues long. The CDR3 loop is CASSQDEGAGNTEAFF. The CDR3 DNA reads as TGTGCCAGCAGCCAAGATGAGGGGGCGGGGAACACTGAAGCTTTCTTT.

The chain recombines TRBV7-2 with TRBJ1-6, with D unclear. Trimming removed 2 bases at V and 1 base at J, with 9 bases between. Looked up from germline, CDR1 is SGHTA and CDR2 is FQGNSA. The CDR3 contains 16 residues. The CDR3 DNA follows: TGTGCCAGCAGCTTAACAGCTTGGTCCTATAATTCACCCCTCCACTTT. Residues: CASSLTAWSYNSPLHF.

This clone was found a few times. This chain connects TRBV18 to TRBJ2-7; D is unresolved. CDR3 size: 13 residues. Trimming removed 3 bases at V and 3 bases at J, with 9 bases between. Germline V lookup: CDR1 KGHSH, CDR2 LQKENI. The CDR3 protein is CASSPSRGYEQYF. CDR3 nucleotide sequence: TGTGCCAGCTCACCCAGCCGCGGCTACGAGCAGTACTTC. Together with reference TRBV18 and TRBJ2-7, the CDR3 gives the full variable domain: NAGVMQNPRHLVRRRGQEARLRCSPMKGHSHVYWYRQLPEEGLKFMVYLQKENIIDESGMPKERFSAEFPKEGPSILRIQQVVRGDSAAYFCASSPSRGYEQYFGPGTRLTVT.

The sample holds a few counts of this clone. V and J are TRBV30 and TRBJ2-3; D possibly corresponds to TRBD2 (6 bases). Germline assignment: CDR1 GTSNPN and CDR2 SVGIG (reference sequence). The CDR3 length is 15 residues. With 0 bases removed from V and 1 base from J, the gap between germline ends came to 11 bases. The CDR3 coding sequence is TGTGCCTGGAGTGTAGCGCGGGGAGGCACAGATACGCAGTATTTT. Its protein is CAWSVARGGTDTQYF.

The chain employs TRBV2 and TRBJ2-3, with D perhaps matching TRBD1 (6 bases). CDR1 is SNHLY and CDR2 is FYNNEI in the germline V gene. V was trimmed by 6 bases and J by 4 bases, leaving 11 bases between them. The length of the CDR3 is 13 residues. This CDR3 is CASRPAGADTQYF. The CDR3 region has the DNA TGTGCCAGCAGGCCCGCAGGGGCAGATACGCAGTATTTT.

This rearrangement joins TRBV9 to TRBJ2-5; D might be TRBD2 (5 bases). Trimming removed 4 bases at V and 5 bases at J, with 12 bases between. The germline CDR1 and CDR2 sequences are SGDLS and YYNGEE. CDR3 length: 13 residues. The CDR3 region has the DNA TGTGCCAGCAGCTCAAGACCGGGGGAGACCCAGTACTTC. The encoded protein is CASSSRPGETQYF.

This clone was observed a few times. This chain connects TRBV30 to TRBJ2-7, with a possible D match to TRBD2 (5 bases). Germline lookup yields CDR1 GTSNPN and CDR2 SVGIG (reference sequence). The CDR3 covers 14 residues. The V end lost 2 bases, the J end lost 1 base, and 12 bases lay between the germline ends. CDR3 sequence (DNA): TGTGCCTGGAGTATTCCGGGAAGATCCTACGAGCAGTACTTC. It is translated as CAWSIPGRSYEQYF.